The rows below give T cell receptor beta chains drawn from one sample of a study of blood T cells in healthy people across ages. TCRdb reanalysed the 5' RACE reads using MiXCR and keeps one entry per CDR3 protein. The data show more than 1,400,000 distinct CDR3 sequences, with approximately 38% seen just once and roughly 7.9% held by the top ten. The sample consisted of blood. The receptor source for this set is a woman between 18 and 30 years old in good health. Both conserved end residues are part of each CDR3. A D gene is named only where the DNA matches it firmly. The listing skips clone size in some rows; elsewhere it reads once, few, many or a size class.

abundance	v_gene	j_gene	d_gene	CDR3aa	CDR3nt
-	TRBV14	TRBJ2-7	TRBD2	CASSQDRASGVSYNEQYF	TGTGCCAGCAGCCAAGATCGGGCTAGCGGGGTTTCCTACAATGAGCAGTACTTC
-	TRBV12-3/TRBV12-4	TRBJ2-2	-	CASSSRGTNTGELFF	TGTGCCAGCAGTAGTCGGGGCACTAACACCGGGGAGCTGTTTTTT
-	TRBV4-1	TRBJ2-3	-	CASSEGDSNQPQYF	TGCGCCAGCAGCGAGGGCGATAGCAATCAGCCCCAGTATTTT
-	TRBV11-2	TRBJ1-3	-	CASSSASPAAGNTIYF	TGTGCCAGCAGCTCAGCCAGTCCGGCGGCTGGAAACACCATATATTTT
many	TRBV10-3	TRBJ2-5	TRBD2	CAISESGGSETQYF	TGTGCCATCAGTGAGTCGGGGGGGTCGGAGACCCAGTACTTC
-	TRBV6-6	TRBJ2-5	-	CANSYPGEETQYF	TGTGCCAACAGTTACCCAGGAGAAGAGACCCAGTACTTC
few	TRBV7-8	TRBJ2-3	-	CASSFLEASTDTQYF	TGTGCCAGCAGCTTCCTAGAGGCTAGCACAGATACGCAGTATTTT
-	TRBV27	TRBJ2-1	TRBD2	CASSLLRDYIDEQFF	TGTGCCAGCAGTTTATTGCGGGACTATATCGATGAGCAGTTCTTC
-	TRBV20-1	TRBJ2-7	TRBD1	CSARETGTWYEQYF	TGCAGTGCTAGGGAGACAGGGACCTGGTACGAGCAGTACTTC
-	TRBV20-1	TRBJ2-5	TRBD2	CSAPPELRETGNEQYF	TGCAGTGCTCCCCCTGAATTGCGGGAGACGGGGAATGAGCAGTACTTC
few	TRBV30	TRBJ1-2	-	CAWSWTGRDGYTF	TGTGCCTGGAGTTGGACGGGTCGGGATGGCTACACCTTC
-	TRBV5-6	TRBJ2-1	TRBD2	CASSLASGMSYNEQFF	TGTGCCAGCAGCTTGGCTAGCGGGATGAGCTACAATGAGCAGTTCTTC
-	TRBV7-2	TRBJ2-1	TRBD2	CASSLEASGKVKTYNEQFF	TGTGCCAGCAGCTTAGAGGCTAGCGGGAAAGTCAAGACCTACAATGAGCAGTTCTTC
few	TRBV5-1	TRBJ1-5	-	CASSLEPGGNQPQHF	TGCGCCAGCAGCTTGGAGCCAGGGGGCAATCAGCCCCAGCATTTT
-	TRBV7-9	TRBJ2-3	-	CASTHQAQGRTDTQYF	TGTGCCAGCACCCACCAGGCGCAGGGCCGCACAGATACGCAGTATTTT
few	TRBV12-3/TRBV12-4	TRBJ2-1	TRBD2	CASTPGLADTLSYNEQFF	TGTGCCAGCACCCCGGGACTAGCGGACACTTTATCCTACAATGAGCAGTTCTTC
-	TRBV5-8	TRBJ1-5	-	CASSMGYSNQPQHF	TGTGCCAGCAGTATGGGGTACTCAAATCAGCCCCAGCATTTT
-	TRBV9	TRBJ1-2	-	CASSVALDGRTNYGYTF	TGTGCCAGCAGCGTAGCTCTGGACGGGAGGACTAACTATGGCTACACCTTC
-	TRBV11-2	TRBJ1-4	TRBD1	CASSLLGTDNEKLFF	TGTGCCAGCAGCTTATTGGGGACAGATAATGAAAAACTGTTTTTT
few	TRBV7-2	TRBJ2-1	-	CASSLGRASNEQFF	TGTGCCAGCAGCTTAGGCCGAGCTTCCAATGAGCAGTTCTTC
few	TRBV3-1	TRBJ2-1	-	CASSQTGPQFF	TGTGCCAGCAGCCAGACCGGACCACAGTTCTTC
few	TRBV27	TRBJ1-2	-	CASSPGGQFGGYTF	TGTGCCAGCAGTCCCGGAGGACAGTTTGGCGGCTACACCTTC
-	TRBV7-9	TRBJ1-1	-	CASHLSGNTEAFF	TGTGCCAGCCACCTATCGGGGAACACTGAAGCTTTCTTT
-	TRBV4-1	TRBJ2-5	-	CASSPLPETDSEQYF	TGCGCCAGCAGCCCCCTCCCGGAGACCGATTCAGAGCAGTACTTC
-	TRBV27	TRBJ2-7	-	CASSSLGTDSYEQYF	TGTGCCAGCAGTTCCCTCGGGACGGATTCCTACGAGCAGTACTTC
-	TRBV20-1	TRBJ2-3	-	CSAAVASATDTQYF	TGCAGTGCTGCAGTAGCCTCAGCCACAGATACGCAGTATTTT
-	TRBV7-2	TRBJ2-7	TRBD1	CASSLFPAGGMDEQSF	TGTGCCAGCAGCTTATTCCCCGCAGGGGGCATGGACGAGCAGTCCTTC
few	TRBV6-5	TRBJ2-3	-	CATWADTQYF	TGTGCCACCTGGGCAGATACGCAGTATTTT
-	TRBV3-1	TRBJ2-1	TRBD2	CASSQAAGGPLGEQFF	TGTGCCAGCAGCCAAGCTGCGGGAGGCCCTCTGGGTGAGCAGTTCTTC
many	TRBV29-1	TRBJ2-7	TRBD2	CSVEGSSGIGQYF	TGCAGCGTTGAAGGATCTAGCGGGATAGGGCAGTACTTC
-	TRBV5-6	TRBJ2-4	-	CASSARGSKNIQYF	TGTGCCAGCTCGGCCCGGGGGTCCAAAAACATTCAGTACTTC
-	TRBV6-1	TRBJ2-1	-	CASRLTGYNEQFF	TGTGCCAGCAGGTTGACAGGCTACAATGAGCAGTTCTTC
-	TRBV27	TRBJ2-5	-	CASTFAETQYF	TGTGCCAGCACTTTCGCGGAGACCCAGTACTTC
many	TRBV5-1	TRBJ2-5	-	CASSAGQMETQYF	TGCGCCAGCAGCGCGGGACAGATGGAGACCCAGTACTTC
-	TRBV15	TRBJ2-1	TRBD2	CATAGASHPEQFF	TGTGCCACAGCGGGGGCTTCCCACCCCGAGCAGTTCTTC
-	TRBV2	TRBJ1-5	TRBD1	CASRVGQGQTGNQPQHF	TGTGCCAGCCGTGTGGGACAGGGCCAAACAGGCAATCAGCCCCAGCATTTT
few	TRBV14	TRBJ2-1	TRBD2	CASRLGGLGNEQFF	TGTGCCAGCAGGCTAGGCGGACTAGGCAATGAGCAGTTCTTC
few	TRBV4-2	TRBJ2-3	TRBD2	CASRAGGPSDTQYF	TGTGCCAGCAGGGCGGGAGGGCCGTCAGATACGCAGTATTTT
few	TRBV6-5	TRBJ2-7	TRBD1	CASSLDRGVYYEQYF	TGTGCCAGCAGTTTAGACAGGGGCGTTTACTACGAGCAGTACTTC
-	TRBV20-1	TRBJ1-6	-	CSVPTRDNSPLHF	TGCAGTGTCCCCACGAGGGACAATTCACCCCTCCACTTT
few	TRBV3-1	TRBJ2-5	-	CASSHRPQITSGETQYF	TGTGCCAGCAGCCACCGACCTCAGATAACCTCCGGGGAGACCCAGTACTTC
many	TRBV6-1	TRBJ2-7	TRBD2	CASSEVGLAAYEQYF	TGTGCCAGCAGTGAGGTGGGACTAGCGGCCTACGAGCAGTACTTC
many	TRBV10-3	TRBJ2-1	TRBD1	CAIRGTESYNEQFF	TGTGCCATCAGGGGGACAGAATCCTACAATGAGCAGTTCTTC
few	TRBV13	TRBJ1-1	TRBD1	CASSLGGGGEAFF	TGTGCCAGCAGCTTAGGAGGAGGGGGCGAAGCTTTCTTT